The next 18 T cell receptor beta chains were all read from a single sample in a study of regulatory T cells in long-lasting Graves disease. As to time point: newly diagnosed GD, antithyroid drugs for less than 3 months. Following extraction of RNA from PBMCs, that RNA was used to make the TCR library. Researchers made TCR beta libraries by using iRepertoire HTBI primers and running Arm-PCR on CDR3 regions. TCRdb redid the calling of the multiplex PCR reads with MiXCR, one entry per CDR3 protein. Of 550,000 to 600,000 distinct CDR3 sequences in the sample, about 16% were seen once. The sample was also reused in another study, on T cells in Graves' hyperthyroidism and ophthalmopathy.

The source was peripheral blood mononuclear cells (PBMCs), collected at new diagnosis, from a patient treated with antithyroid drugs. The receptors originated from a young man with Graves disease.

This clonotype was observed a handful of times. The V and J genes are TRBV29-1 and TRBJ2-2, with 8 bases identical to TRBD2. The CDR3 runs 16 residues. Trimming removed 5 bases from V and 2 bases from J; junction bases left unmatched: 10. Germline lookup yields CDR1 SQVTM and CDR2 ANQGSEA. DNA for the CDR3: TGCAGCGTTCCAAGCGTAACTAGCGGAAACACCGGGGAGCTGTTTTTT. Translating gives CSVPSVTSGNTGELFF.

In the case of this clonotype: The junction does not match germline at one end; this may be a read error. This sequence joins TRBV7-7 and TRBJ2-1, with D perhaps matching TRBD2 (6 bases). This CDR3 contains 16 residues. Germline CDR1 reads SSHAT; CDR2 reads FNYEAQ (reference sequence). The CDR3 region is CASSLEHAGSFNEQFF. The CDR3 DNA reads as TGTGCTAGCAGCTTAGAACATGCGGGGAGTTTCAATGAGCAGTTCTTC.

This clonotype appeared many times. CDR3 sequence: CASKGTGELFF. In nucleotides, the CDR3 is TGTGCCAGCAAAGGCACCGGGGAGCTGTTTTTT. J is TRBJ2-2 and V is TRBV2; D remains unclear. Trimming left V 7 bases short and J 4 bases short, with 4 bases between. The germline CDR1 and CDR2 sequences are SNHLY and FYNNEI. There are 11 residues in the CDR3.

As to this clonotype: This is likely an artifact of a read error, given a far larger clone one base away. This chain joins TRBV11-1 and TRBJ2-1, with 11 nucleotides matching TRBD1. TRBJ2-7 matches the DNA end more closely, so the J call is doubtful. CDR1 and CDR2 (germline): SGHAT, FQDESV (reference sequence). The CDR3 is 15 residues long. CDR3 loop: CASSPPDRGRGEQYF. CDR3 nucleotides: TGTGCCAGCTCACCCCCGGACAGGGGGCGCGGTGAGCAGTACTTC.

This clonotype has ten or more counts. V is TRBV28 and J is TRBJ1-6, with TRBD1 identical over 8 bases. The CDR3 has 14 amino acids. The germline CDR1 and CDR2 sequences are MDHEN and SYDVKM. With 6 bases clipped from V and 9 bases from J, the junction kept 7 bases outside the gene matches. In nucleotides, the CDR3 is TGTGCCAGCAGCTATGGACAGGGTGGTTCACCCCTCCACTTT. This sequence encodes CASSYGQGGSPLHF.

The table lists this clonotype with a few counts. The chain links TRBV7-9 to TRBJ2-1; 12 nucleotides align to TRBD1. Germline CDR1 SEHNR, CDR2 FQNEAQ (reference sequence). The CDR3 contains 18 residues. V lost 6 bases to trimming and J lost 0 bases; unmatched junction nucleotides: 9. DNA for the CDR3: TGTGCCAGCAGACCCGGGACAGGGGGCCCTAGCTCCTACAATGAGCAGTTCTTC. It is translated as CASRPGTGGPSSYNEQFF.

The chain recombines TRBV5-8 with TRBJ2-2; D may be TRBD2 (5 bases). The CDR3 totals 17 residues. V lost 6 bases, J lost 3 bases, and 21 bases lay in between. The germline V gene has CDR1 SGHTS and CDR2 YDEGEE. The CDR3, as DNA: TGTGCCAGCACCAATCGGAGGCACCTAATGGACACCGGGGAGCTGTTTTTT. The encoded protein is CASTNRRHLMDTGELFF. Full variable domain (outside the CDR3, taken from reference TRBV5-8 and TRBJ2-2): EAGVTQSPTHLIKTRGQQATLRCSPISGHTSVYWYQQALGLGLQFLLWYDEGEERNRGNFPPRFSGRQFPNYSSELNVNALELEDSALYLCASTNRRHLMDTGELFFGEGSRLTVL.

The chain has TRBV5-1 and TRBJ2-4; the D is unclear. V lost 0 bases to trimming and J lost 3 bases, with 7 bases between them. Germline V CDR1 and CDR2: SGHRS, YFSETQ. CDR3 length: 14 amino acids. CDR3: CASSLGGDKNIQYF. The CDR3 bases are TGCGCCAGCAGCTTGGGGGGTGACAAAAACATTCAGTACTTC.

Notes on this clonotype: This may come from a read error, since a much larger clone is one base off. The rearrangement joins TRBV6-2 or TRBV6-3 to TRBJ2-5, with D perhaps assigned TRBD1 or TRBD2 (7 bases each). The CDR3 consists of 16 residues. Trimming left V 0 bases short and J 5 bases short, with 16 bases between. CDR1 MNHEY and CDR2 SVGEGT come from the germline V gene. The CDR3 coding sequence is TGTGCCAGCAGTTACTCAGGCAGGGGGGGGTTGGAGACCCAGTACTTC. As protein: CASSYSGRGGLETQYF.

This clonotype was detected a few times. This chain uses TRBV4-2 with TRBJ2-5; D is perhaps TRBD2 (6 bases). Germline loops: CDR1 LGHNA, CDR2 YNFKEQ. The CDR3 extends over 16 amino acids. V lost 4 bases and J lost 4, with 19 bases in between. CDR3 residues: CASSPETSLPAETQYF. DNA for the CDR3: TGTGCCAGCAGCCCGGAGACTAGTTTACCGGCAGAGACCCAGTACTTC.

This clonotype was detected ten times or more. The gene calls are TRBV20-1 and TRBJ2-3; TRBD2 agrees at 8 bases. J was trimmed by 4 bases and V by 4 bases; bases with no gene match: 4. CDR3 length: 13 amino acids. CDR1 and CDR2 (germline): DFQATT, SNEGSKA (reference sequence). The CDR3 protein is CSATGGPSDTQYF. The CDR3 DNA follows: TGCAGTGCTACGGGAGGGCCCTCAGATACGCAGTATTTT.

This clonotype was seen more than once but under ten times. The rearrangement joins TRBV27 to TRBJ2-4; D remains unclear. TRBJ1-2 explains the end of the DNA better; the J call may be wrong. Germline V lookup: CDR1 MNHEY, CDR2 SMNVEV (reference sequence). This CDR3 spans 16 amino acids. CDR3: CASGPAGNPRTKGYTF. Written as DNA, the CDR3 is TGTGCCAGCGGACCCGCGGGGAACCCGAGGACGAAAGGCTACACCTTC.

The sample holds a few counts of this clonotype. The gene calls are TRBV27 and TRBJ2-1; D is possibly TRBD2 (6 bases). This CDR3 region has 20 residues. Trimming removed 3 bases at V and 0 bases at J, with 24 bases between. Per germline, CDR1 MNHEY and CDR2 SMNVEV (reference sequence). The DNA of the CDR3 is TGTGCCAGCAGTTTCTCTCAAGGGACTGCAACTTGGAGCTCCTACAATGAGCAGTTCTTC. Translation gives CASSFSQGTATWSSYNEQFF.

CDR3 residues: CASSYAEGGLTDTQYF. Here the CDR3 DNA reads TGTGCCAGCAGTTACGCGGAGGGGGGACTCACAGATACGCAGTATTTT. This chain connects TRBV6-5 to TRBJ2-3, with D possibly being TRBD1 or TRBD2 (6 bases each). Germline V CDR1 and CDR2: MNHEY, SVGAGI. V was cut by 2 bases and J by 2 bases, with 14 bases left in between. The CDR3 sequence is 16 residues long.

The chain carries TRBV27 and TRBJ2-3; 7 bases align to TRBD1. The V gene's germline CDR1 is MNHEY and CDR2 SMNVEV (reference sequence). Trimming at V came to 6 bases and at J to 1 base, leaving 7 bases not matched to a gene. CDR3 length: 15 amino acids. For the CDR3, the DNA is TGTGCCAGCAGCCTGACAGGGTATGGCACAGATACGCAGTATTTT. It specifies CASSLTGYGTDTQYF.

This clonotype occurred many times. The chain links TRBV7-3 to TRBJ2-3; the match to TRBD2 covers 9 bases. This CDR3 comprises 18 residues. Germline lookup yields CDR1 SGHTA and CDR2 FQGTGA. Unmatched junction bases numbered 17, after V lost 5 bases and J lost 5 bases. CDR3 region: CASSPRHLVAGGEDTQYF. Here the CDR3 DNA reads TGTGCCAGCAGCCCCCGCCATCTCGTCGCGGGAGGGGAAGATACGCAGTATTTT.

V and J are TRBV11-2 and TRBJ2-3; D possibly uses TRBD1 or TRBD2 (5 bases each). V was pared by 5 bases and J by 7 bases, with 22 bases between. Germline-derived CDR1 and CDR2 are SGHAT and FQNNGV. The CDR3 extends over 16 amino acids. DNA for the CDR3: TGTGCCAGCAGCCCAAGTGCCGGGGCAGCCTCGCATACGCAGTATTTT. It encodes CASSPSAGAASHTQYF.

This clonotype showed up many times. The CDR3 protein is CASSVTSGTQYF. The CDR3 nucleotides read TGTGCCAGCAGTGTCACTAGCGGTACGCAGTATTTT. The chain combines TRBV12-3 or TRBV12-4 with TRBJ2-3, with 8 bases identical to TRBD2. J gave up 8 bases and V 5 bases, and 3 bases lay outside the gene matches. The CDR3 is 12 amino acids.